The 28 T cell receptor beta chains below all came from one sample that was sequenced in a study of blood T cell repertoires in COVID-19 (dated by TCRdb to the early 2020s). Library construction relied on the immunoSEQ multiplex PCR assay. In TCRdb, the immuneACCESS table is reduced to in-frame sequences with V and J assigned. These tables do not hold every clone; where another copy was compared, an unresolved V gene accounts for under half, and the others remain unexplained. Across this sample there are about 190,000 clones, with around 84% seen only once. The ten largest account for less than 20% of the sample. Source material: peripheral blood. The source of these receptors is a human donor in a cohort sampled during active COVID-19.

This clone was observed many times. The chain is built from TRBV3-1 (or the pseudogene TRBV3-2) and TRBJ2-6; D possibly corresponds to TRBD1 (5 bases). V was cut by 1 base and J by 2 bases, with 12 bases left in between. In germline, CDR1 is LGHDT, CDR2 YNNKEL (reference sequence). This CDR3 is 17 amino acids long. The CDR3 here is CASSQGTRGAGANVLTF. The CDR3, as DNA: TGTGCCAGCAGCCAAGGGACAAGGGGCGCTGGGGCCAACGTCCTGACTTTC.

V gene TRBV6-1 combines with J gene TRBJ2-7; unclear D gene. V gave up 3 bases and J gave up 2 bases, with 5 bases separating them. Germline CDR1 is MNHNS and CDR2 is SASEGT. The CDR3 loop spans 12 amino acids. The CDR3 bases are TGTGCCAGCAGTGACCCTGCCTACGAGCAGTACGTC. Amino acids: CASSDPAYEQYV.

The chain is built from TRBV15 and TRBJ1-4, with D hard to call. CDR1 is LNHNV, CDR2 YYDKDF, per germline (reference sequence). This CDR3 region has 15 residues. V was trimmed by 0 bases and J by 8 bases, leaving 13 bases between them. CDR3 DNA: TGTGCCACCAGCAGAGATCAGAGGGTGGGGGAAAAACTGTTTTTT. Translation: CATSRDQRVGEKLFF. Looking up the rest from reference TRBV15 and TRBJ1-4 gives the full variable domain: DAMVIQNPRYQVTQFGKPVTLSCSQTLNHNVMYWYQQKSSQAPKLLFHYYDKDFNNEADTPDNFQSRRPNTSFCFLDIRSPGLGDTAMYLCATSRDQRVGEKLFFGSGTQLSVL.

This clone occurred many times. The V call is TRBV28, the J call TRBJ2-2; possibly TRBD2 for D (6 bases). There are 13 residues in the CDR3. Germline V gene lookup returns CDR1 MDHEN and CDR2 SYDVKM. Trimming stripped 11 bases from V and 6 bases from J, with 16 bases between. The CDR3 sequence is CASLGLAPGELFF. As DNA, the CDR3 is TGTGCCTCCCTGGGCCTAGCGCCCGGGGAGCTGTTTTTT.

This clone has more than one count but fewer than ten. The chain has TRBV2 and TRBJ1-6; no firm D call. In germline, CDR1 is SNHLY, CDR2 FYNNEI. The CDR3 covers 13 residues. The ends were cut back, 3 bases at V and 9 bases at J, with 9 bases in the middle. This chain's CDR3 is CASSDRLGSPLHF. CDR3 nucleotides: TGTGCCAGCAGTGATAGACTTGGTTCACCCCTCCACTTT.

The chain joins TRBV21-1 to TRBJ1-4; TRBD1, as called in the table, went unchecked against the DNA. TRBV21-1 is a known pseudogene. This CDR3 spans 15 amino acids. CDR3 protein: CASSKAPRGPGKLFF. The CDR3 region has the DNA TGTGCCAGCAGCAAAGCTCCCAGGGGCCCTGGGAAACTGTTTTTT.

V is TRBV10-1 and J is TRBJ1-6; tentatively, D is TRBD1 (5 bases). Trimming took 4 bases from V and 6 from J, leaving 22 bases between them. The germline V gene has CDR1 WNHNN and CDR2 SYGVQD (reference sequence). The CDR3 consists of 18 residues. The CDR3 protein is CASSGKTVPPEINSPLHF. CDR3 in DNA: TGCGCCAGCAGTGGGAAGACAGTACCGCCTGAAATTAATTCACCCCTCCACTTT.

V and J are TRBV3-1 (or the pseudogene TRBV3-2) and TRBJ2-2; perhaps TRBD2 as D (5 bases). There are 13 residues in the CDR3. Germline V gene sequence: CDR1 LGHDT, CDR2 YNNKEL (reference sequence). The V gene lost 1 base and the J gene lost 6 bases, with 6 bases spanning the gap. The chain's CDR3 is CASSQGGSGELFF. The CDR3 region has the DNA TGTGCCAGCAGCCAAGGAGGGTCCGGGGAGCTGTTTTTT.

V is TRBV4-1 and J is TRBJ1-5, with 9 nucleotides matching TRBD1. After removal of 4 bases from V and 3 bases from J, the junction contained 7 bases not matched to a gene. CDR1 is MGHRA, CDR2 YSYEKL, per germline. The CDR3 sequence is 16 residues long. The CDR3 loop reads CASSPDRGGFNQPQHF. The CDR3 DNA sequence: TGCGCCAGCAGCCCCGACAGGGGGGGATTCAATCAGCCCCAGCATTTT.

Here the CDR3 reads CASSVRTPTPGELFF. CDR3 in DNA: TGTGCCAGCAGCGTTCGGACACCCACGCCCGGGGAGCTGTTTTTT. The rearrangement uses TRBV5-6 and TRBJ2-2, with D tentatively TRBD1 (5 bases). V dropped 4 bases and J dropped 6 bases, with 16 bases sitting between them. In germline, CDR1 is SGHDT, CDR2 YYEEEE. The CDR3 is made up of 15 amino acids. Full variable domain (outside the CDR3, taken from reference TRBV5-6 and TRBJ2-2): DAGVTQSPTHLIKTRGQQVTLRCSPKSGHDTVSWYQQALGQGPQFIFQYYEEEERQRGNFPDRFSGHQFPNYSSELNVNALLLGDSALYLCASSVRTPTPGELFFGEGSRLTVL.

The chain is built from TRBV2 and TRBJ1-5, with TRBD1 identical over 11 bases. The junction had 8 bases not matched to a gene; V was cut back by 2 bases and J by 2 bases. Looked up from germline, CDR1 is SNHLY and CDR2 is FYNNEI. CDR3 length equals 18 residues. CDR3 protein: CASSESWTGGLGNQPQHF. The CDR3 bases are TGTGCCAGCAGTGAATCTTGGACAGGGGGCTTGGGCAATCAGCCCCAGCATTTT.

The CDR3 DNA sequence: TGTGCCAGCAGACGGGGACAGGGGGTGGAACCCCTCCACTTT. Translated, it gives CASRRGQGVEPLHF. The chain has TRBV2 and TRBJ1-6; 11 positions match TRBD1. This CDR3 contains 14 residues. In germline, CDR1 is SNHLY, CDR2 FYNNEI. Unmatched junction bases numbered 7, after V lost 6 bases and J lost 12 bases.

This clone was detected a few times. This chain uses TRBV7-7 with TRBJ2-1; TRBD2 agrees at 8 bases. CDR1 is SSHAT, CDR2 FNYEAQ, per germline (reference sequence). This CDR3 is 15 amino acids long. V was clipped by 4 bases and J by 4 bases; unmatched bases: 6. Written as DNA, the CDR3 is TGTGCCAGCAGCTGGACACTAGCGGAATACAATGAGCAGTTCTTC. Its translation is CASSWTLAEYNEQFF.

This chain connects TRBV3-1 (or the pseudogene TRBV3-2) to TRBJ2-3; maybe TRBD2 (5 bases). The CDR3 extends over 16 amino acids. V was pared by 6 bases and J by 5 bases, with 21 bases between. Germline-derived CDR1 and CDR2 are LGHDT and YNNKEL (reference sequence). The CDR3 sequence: CASSRGYSTSKDTQYF. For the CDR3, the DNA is TGTGCCAGCAGTCGAGGGTATAGCACTTCCAAAGATACGCAGTATTTT.

The CDR3 sequence is CASSISGSLGEQYF. For the CDR3, the DNA is TGCGCCAGCAGCATTAGCGGGAGCCTGGGCGAGCAGTACTTC. This sequence joins TRBV5-1 and TRBJ2-7; 9 bases line up with TRBD2. Germline V gives CDR1 SGHRS, CDR2 YFSETQ. The CDR3 has 14 amino acids. V dropped 4 bases and J dropped 6; count of bases not matched to a gene: 8. The full variable domain, completed using reference TRBV5-1 and TRBJ2-7, is KAGVTQTPRYLIKTRGQQVTLSCSPISGHRSVSWYQQTPGQGLQFLFEYFSETQRNKGNFPGRFSGRQFSNSRSEMNVSTLELGDSALYLCASSISGSLGEQYFGPGTRLTVT.

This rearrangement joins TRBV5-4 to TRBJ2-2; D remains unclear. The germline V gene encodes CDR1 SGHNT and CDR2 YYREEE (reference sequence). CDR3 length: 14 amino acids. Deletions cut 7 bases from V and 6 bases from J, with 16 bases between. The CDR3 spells CASGSAGLPGELFF. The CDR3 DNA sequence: TGTGCCAGCGGCTCCGCCGGGTTACCCGGGGAGCTGTTTTTT.

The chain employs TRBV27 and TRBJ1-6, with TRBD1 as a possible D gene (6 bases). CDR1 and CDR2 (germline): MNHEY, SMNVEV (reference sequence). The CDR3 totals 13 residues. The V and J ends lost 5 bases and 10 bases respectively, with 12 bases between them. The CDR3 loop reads CASSPLQGSPLHF. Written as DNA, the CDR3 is TGTGCCAGCAGTCCCCTTCAGGGGTCACCCCTCCACTTT.

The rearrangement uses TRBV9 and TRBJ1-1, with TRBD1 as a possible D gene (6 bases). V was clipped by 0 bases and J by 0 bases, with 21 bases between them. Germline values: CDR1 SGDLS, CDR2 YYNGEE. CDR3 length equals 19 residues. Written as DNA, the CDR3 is TGTGCCAGCAGCGTAGACAGGGAACTGGGTGGGACCTTGAACACTGAAGCTTTCTTT. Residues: CASSVDRELGGTLNTEAFF.

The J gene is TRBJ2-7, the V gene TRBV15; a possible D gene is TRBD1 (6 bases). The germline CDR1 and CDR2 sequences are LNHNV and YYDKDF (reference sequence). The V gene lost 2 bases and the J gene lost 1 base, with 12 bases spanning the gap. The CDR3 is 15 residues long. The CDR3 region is CATSRIGTGSYEQYF. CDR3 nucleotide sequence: TGTGCCACCAGCAGAATAGGAACAGGGTCCTACGAGCAGTACTTC. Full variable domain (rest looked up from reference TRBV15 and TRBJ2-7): DAMVIQNPRYQVTQFGKPVTLSCSQTLNHNVMYWYQQKSSQAPKLLFHYYDKDFNNEADTPDNFQSRRPNTSFCFLDIRSPGLGDTAMYLCATSRIGTGSYEQYFGPGTRLTVT.

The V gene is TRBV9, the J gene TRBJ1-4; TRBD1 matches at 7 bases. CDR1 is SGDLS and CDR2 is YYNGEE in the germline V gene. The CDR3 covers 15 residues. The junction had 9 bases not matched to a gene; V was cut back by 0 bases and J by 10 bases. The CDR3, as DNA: TGTGCCAGCAGCGTAGACGGACAGGTCGGCAGAAAACTGTTTTTT. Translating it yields CASSVDGQVGRKLFF.

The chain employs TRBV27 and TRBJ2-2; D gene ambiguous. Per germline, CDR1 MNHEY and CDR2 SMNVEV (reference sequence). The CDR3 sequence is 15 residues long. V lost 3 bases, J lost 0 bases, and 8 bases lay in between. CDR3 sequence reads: CASSFSRTNTGELFF. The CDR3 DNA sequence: TGTGCCAGCAGTTTTTCGCGGACGAACACCGGGGAGCTGTTTTTT.

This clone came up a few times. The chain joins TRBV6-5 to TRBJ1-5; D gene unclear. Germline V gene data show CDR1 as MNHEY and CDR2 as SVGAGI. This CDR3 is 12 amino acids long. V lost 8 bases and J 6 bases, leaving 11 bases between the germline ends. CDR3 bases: TGTGCCAGCCATACCTCGGGTCAGCCCCAGCATTTT. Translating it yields CASHTSGQPQHF.

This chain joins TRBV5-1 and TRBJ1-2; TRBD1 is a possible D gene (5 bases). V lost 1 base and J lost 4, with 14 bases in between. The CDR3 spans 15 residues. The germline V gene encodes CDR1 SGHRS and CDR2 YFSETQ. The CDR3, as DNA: TGCGCCAGCAGCTTGACCTCGGCGGGACCCTATGGCTACACCTTC. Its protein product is CASSLTSAGPYGYTF.

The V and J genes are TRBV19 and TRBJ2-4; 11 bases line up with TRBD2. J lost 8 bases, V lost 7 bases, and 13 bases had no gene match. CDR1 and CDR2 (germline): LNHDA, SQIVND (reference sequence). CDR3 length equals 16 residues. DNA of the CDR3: TGTGCCAGTACCCTTACTAGCGGGAGCTATGGTGACATTCAGTACTTC. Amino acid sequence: CASTLTSGSYGDIQYF.

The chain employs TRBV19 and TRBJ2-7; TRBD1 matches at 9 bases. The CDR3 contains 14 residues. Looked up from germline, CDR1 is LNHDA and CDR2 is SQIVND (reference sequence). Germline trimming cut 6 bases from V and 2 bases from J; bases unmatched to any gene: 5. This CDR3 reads CASRRTGETYEQYF. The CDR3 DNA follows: TGTGCCAGTAGACGGACAGGGGAAACCTACGAGCAGTACTTC. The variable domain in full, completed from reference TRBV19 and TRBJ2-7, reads DGGITQSPKYLFRKEGQNVTLSCEQNLNHDAMYWYRQDPGQGLRLIYYSQIVNDFQKGDIAEGYSVSREKKESFPLTVTSAQKNPTAFYLCASRRTGETYEQYFGPGTRLTVT.

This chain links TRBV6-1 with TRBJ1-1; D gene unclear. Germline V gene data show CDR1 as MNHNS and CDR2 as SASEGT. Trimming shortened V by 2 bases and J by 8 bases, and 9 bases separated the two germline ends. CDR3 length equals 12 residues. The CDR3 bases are TGTGCCAGCAGTGAACTCGGACTGGAAGCTTTCTTT. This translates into CASSELGLEAFF.

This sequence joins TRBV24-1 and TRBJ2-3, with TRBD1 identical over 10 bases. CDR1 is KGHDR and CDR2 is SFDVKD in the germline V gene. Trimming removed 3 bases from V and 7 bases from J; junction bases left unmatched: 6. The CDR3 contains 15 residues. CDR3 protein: CATSDQGDRGNTQYF. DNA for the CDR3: TGTGCCACCAGTGATCAAGGGGACAGGGGCAATACGCAGTATTTT.

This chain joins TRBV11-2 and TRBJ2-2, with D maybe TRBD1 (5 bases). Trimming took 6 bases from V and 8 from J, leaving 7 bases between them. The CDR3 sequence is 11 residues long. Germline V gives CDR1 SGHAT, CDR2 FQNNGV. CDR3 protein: CASRRTGELFF. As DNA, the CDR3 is TGTGCCAGCAGAAGGACAGGGGAGCTGTTTTTT.